This T cell receptor beta chain emerged from a study of cytomegalovirus exposure and HLA in healthy donors. This clone was seen a single time. Antigen specificity is unknown. Repertoires were generated with immunoSEQ multiplex PCR, while TCRdb's copy carries only in-frame clones and drops some. The profile shows 110,000 to 150,000 clones, roughly 81% of them singletons. Unmatched junction bases numbered 7, after V lost 0 bases and J lost 7 bases. This CDR3 region has 16 residues. Germline CDR1 MGHRA, CDR2 YSYEKL. General study findings and limits: Specific recognition of CMV antigens was confirmed in vitro for a few chains (all CMV-associated).

The chain links TRBV4-1 to TRBJ2-1; 9 bases match TRBD1. The clonotype originates from a woman younger than 45 in good health and CMV-seronegative. Sequenced sample: PBMCs. CDR3 nucleotides: TGCGCCAGCAGCCAAGAATGGACAGGGGCCAATAATGAGCAGTTCTTC. This codes for CASSQEWTGANNEQFF.